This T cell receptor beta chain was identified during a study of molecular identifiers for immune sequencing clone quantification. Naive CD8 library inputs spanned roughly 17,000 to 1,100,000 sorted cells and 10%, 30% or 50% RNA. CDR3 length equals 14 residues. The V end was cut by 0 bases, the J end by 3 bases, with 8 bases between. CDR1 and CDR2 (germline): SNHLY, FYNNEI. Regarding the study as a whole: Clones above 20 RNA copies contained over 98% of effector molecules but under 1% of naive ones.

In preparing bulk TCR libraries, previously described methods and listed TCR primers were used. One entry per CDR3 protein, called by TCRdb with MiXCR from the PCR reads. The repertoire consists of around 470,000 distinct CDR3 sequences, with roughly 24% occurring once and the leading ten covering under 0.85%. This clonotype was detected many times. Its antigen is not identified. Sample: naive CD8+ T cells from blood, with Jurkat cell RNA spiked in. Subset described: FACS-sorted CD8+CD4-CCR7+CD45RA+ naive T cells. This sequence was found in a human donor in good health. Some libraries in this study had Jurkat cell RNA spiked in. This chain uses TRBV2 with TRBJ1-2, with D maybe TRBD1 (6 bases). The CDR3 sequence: CASSEAAGDYGYTF. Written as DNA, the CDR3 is TGTGCCAGCAGTGAAGCGGCAGGGGACTATGGCTACACCTTC.